The 27 T cell receptor beta chains listed next were all sequenced from one sample in a study of blood T cell repertoires in COVID-19. Sequencing was performed with immunoSEQ multiplex PCR; in TCRdb, only in-frame clones are kept and a portion is missing. The sample includes 95,000 to 150,000 clones, approximately 83% of them seen just once. The source material was peripheral blood. These receptors were collected from a woman between 65 and 79 years old with acute or convalescent COVID-19.

In this sample, this clone turned up once. V usage is TRBV6-2 or TRBV6-3 and J usage is TRBJ2-5; 7 bases are shared with TRBD2. Germline V gene sequence: CDR1 MNHEY, CDR2 SVGEGT. V lost 2 bases, J lost 1 base, and 10 bases stayed unmatched. The CDR3 length is 17 residues. CDR3: CASSYVERRGSQETQYF. The CDR3 DNA is TGTGCCAGCAGTTACGTTGAGAGGCGGGGGAGCCAAGAGACCCAGTACTTC.

This clone has more than one count but fewer than ten. The chain joins TRBV11-3 to TRBJ1-4, with D maybe TRBD1 (6 bases). From germline, CDR1 is SGHNT and CDR2 YENEEA. V gave up 5 bases and J gave up 7 bases, with 17 bases separating them. This CDR3 has 15 residues. CDR3 nucleotides: TGTGCCAGCAGCCCCAGATACAGGGATGGTGAAAAACTGTTTTTT. Translation: CASSPRYRDGEKLFF.

The sample holds one count of this clone. The V call is TRBV29-1, the J call TRBJ2-5; weak D call: TRBD1 (5 bases). Trimming removed 7 bases from V and 2 bases from J, with 11 bases in between. Germline CDR1 is SQVTM and CDR2 is ANQGSEA. The CDR3 covers 12 residues. The CDR3: CSALTVQETQYF. The CDR3 DNA follows: TGCAGCGCCCTGACAGTGCAAGAGACCCAGTACTTC.

The table lists this clone with a few counts. The chain employs TRBV11-3 and TRBJ1-2; D call uncertain. Per germline, CDR1 SGHNT and CDR2 YENEEA. V lost 1 base to trimming and J lost 7 bases, with 13 bases between them. CDR3 length: 14 residues. CDR3 DNA sequence: TGTGCCAGCAGCTTAGGTCGAACGCGGCTTGGCTACACCTTC. Translated: CASSLGRTRLGYTF.

The J gene is TRBJ1-6, the V gene TRBV3-1 (or the pseudogene TRBV3-2); 9 bases fit TRBD1. Germline lookup yields CDR1 LGHDT and CDR2 YNNKEL (reference sequence). V was pared by 1 base and J by 9 bases, with 7 bases of the junction left unmatched. This CDR3 spans 16 amino acids. The CDR3 coding sequence is TGTGCCAGCAGCCAAGTTGGAGGGACAGGGTCTTCACCCCTCCACTTT. As protein: CASSQVGGTGSSPLHF.

The CDR3 protein is CATRTSGGAAETQYF. CDR3 bases: TGTGCCACGAGGACAAGCGGGGGGGCTGCAGAGACCCAGTACTTC. The chain carries TRBV19 and TRBJ2-5, with 10 bases aligning to TRBD2. Germline assignment: CDR1 LNHDA and CDR2 SQIVND (reference sequence). The CDR3 is 15 amino acids. V lost 10 bases to trimming and J lost 4 bases; unmatched junction nucleotides: 12.

V gene TRBV29-1 combines with J gene TRBJ1-1, with 7 bases that match TRBD1. Germline V gives CDR1 SQVTM, CDR2 ANQGSEA. This CDR3 comprises 14 residues. V lost 6 bases, J lost 6 bases, and 13 bases stayed unmatched. CDR3 sequence (DNA): TGCAGCGTCTATCCCAGGGACAGTATCCCTGAAGCTTTCTTT. Translating it yields CSVYPRDSIPEAFF.

Only a few counts were recorded for this clone. Other DNA sequences from this sample encode an identical CDR3 as well. This sequence joins TRBV18 and TRBJ1-2; perhaps TRBD1 as D (6 bases). In germline, CDR1 is KGHSH, CDR2 LQKENI. V lost 5 bases and J 4 bases, leaving 14 bases between the germline ends. The CDR3 has 14 amino acids. The CDR3 DNA follows: TGTGCCAGCTCAACAGGGTCAGACGGCTATGGCTACACCTTC. This codes for CASSTGSDGYGYTF.

The rearrangement uses TRBV5-1 and TRBJ2-5; 11 bases match TRBD2. Germline-derived CDR1 and CDR2 are SGHRS and YFSETQ. The CDR3 runs to 14 residues. V lost 1 base and J lost 7; bases outside the gene matches: 3. CDR3 in DNA: TGCGCCAGCAGCTTGTCTACTAGCGGGGGGACCCAGTACTTC. Translated: CASSLSTSGGTQYF.

CDR3 DNA sequence: TGCGCCAGCAGCGGTCGAGAGTCTGGAAACACCATATATTTT. It translates to CASSGRESGNTIYF. The rearrangement joins TRBV4-3 to TRBJ1-3, with no clear D. Between the trimmed V and J ends, which lost 5 bases and 1 base, there was a span of 9 bases. The V gene's germline CDR1 is LGHNA and CDR2 YSLEER. CDR3 length: 14 amino acids.

The V and J genes are TRBV11-3 and TRBJ2-1; weak D call: TRBD2 (5 bases). Germline V gene sequence: CDR1 SGHNT, CDR2 YENEEA. The CDR3 runs 13 residues. Trimming removed 6 bases at V and 9 bases at J, with 15 bases between. The CDR3 region is CASRLSARGEQFF. The CDR3 DNA sequence: TGTGCCAGCAGGCTATCGGCCCGGGGTGAGCAGTTCTTC.

This chain connects TRBV5-1 to TRBJ2-6; D might be TRBD1 (5 bases). The CDR3 runs 15 residues. V was shortened by 4 bases and J by 4 bases, with 12 bases between the two germline ends. Germline-derived CDR1 and CDR2 are SGHRS and YFSETQ. Here the CDR3 reads CASSPTVSGANVLTF. The CDR3 DNA reads as TGCGCCAGCAGCCCGACAGTCTCCGGGGCCAACGTCCTGACTTTC.

The V call is TRBV6-5, the J call TRBJ1-2, with a weak D call TRBD1 (6 bases). Germline V gene data show CDR1 as MNHEY and CDR2 as SVGAGI. Trimming stripped 0 bases from V and 8 bases from J, with 13 bases between. The CDR3 consists of 14 residues. The CDR3 sequence: CASSYSSHRDGYTF. In DNA form, the CDR3 reads TGTGCCAGCAGTTACTCGAGTCACAGGGACGGCTACACCTTC.

This clone was counted a few times. The chain links TRBV27 to TRBJ1-1, with D possibly being TRBD1 (5 bases). Germline-derived CDR1 and CDR2 are MNHEY and SMNVEV (reference sequence). CDR3 length: 15 residues. Trimming left V 7 bases short and J 1 base short, with 16 bases between. The CDR3 DNA reads as TGTGCCAGCACCCGCCAAGGGGATACGAACACTGAAGCTTTCTTT. It translates to CASTRQGDTNTEAFF.

The chain employs TRBV7-2 and TRBJ1-5; no firm D call. The germline CDR1 and CDR2 sequences are SGHTA and FQGNSA. Trimming removed 2 bases from V and 7 bases from J, with 9 bases in between. This CDR3 has 13 amino acids. The CDR3 nucleotides are TGTGCCAGCAGCTTATCGGGTGACCAGCCCCAGCATTTT. Its translation is CASSLSGDQPQHF.

The CDR3 reads CASSQTGGGSEQFF. For the CDR3, the DNA is TGTGCCAGTAGTCAGACAGGGGGCGGGTCTGAGCAGTTCTTC. This chain connects TRBV19 to TRBJ2-1; 10 bases fit TRBD1. CDR3 length: 14 amino acids. CDR1 is LNHDA, CDR2 SQIVND, per germline (reference sequence). V lost 5 bases to trimming and J lost 9 bases; unmatched junction nucleotides: 7.

This chain uses TRBV5-4 with TRBJ2-2; D might be TRBD2 (5 bases). Per germline, CDR1 SGHNT and CDR2 YYREEE (reference sequence). Trimming cost V 2 bases and J 6 bases, with 20 bases left between them. The CDR3 contains 17 residues. In nucleotides, the CDR3 is TGTGCCAGCAGCTTCCAGCGGACCTATGGGGATTCCGGGGAGCTGTTTTTT. Amino acid sequence: CASSFQRTYGDSGELFF.

The genes are TRBV12-3 or TRBV12-4 and TRBJ2-1; 8 bases fit TRBD1. CDR3 length: 13 residues. With V trimmed by 4 bases and J by 9 bases, 5 bases remained unmatched. CDR3 loop: CASSSRQGSEQFF. CDR3 in DNA: TGTGCCAGCAGTTCCCGACAGGGGAGTGAGCAGTTCTTC.

The chain uses TRBV7-9 and TRBJ1-3; D not resolved. V was clipped by 5 bases and J by 2 bases, with 10 bases between them. CDR3 length equals 14 residues. Germline V gives CDR1 SEHNR, CDR2 FQNEAQ (reference sequence). CDR3 in DNA: TGTGCCAGCAGCAGCACTAGCGCTGGAAACACCATATATTTT. Amino acid sequence: CASSSTSAGNTIYF.

J is TRBJ1-2 and V is TRBV19; D is perhaps TRBD1 (6 bases). Between the trimmed V and J ends, which lost 9 bases and 3 bases, there was a span of 20 bases. The CDR3 is made up of 15 amino acids. CDR1 and CDR2 (germline): LNHDA, SQIVND (reference sequence). The CDR3 reads CASRDTLKRDYGYTF. CDR3 coding DNA: TGTGCCAGCAGGGACACCCTGAAGCGCGACTATGGCTACACCTTC.

The chain uses TRBV6-4 and TRBJ2-7; D possibly corresponds to TRBD1 (7 bases). Trimming took 2 bases from V and 0 from J, leaving 11 bases between them. CDR1 MRHNA and CDR2 SNTAGT come from the germline V gene. The CDR3 totals 15 residues. CDR3 sequence reads: CASSDAGTDSYEQYF. In DNA form, the CDR3 reads TGTGCCAGCAGTGACGCGGGGACAGACTCCTACGAGCAGTACTTC.

DNA of the CDR3: TGTGCCAGCACCCAGGGGCAGGGAGCCTATGGCTACACCTTC. Residues: CASTQGQGAYGYTF. V and J are TRBV5-5 and TRBJ1-2; D may be TRBD1 (6 bases). The CDR3 runs to 14 residues. The V and J ends lost 6 bases and 4 bases respectively, with 16 bases between them. Per germline, CDR1 SGHKS and CDR2 YYEKEE (reference sequence).

The CDR3: CASSLGVGDTGELFF. The CDR3 DNA reads TGTGCCAGCAGCTTAGGGGTAGGGGACACCGGGGAGCTGTTTTTT. This chain links TRBV7-7 with TRBJ2-2; perhaps TRBD1 as D (5 bases). CDR3 length: 15 residues. Trimming took 1 base from V and 3 from J, leaving 9 bases between them. Germline CDR1 and CDR2: SSHAT and FNYEAQ (reference sequence). Combining the CDR3 with reference TRBV7-7 and TRBJ2-2 gives the whole variable domain GAGVSQSPRYKVTKRGQDVTLRCDPISSHATLYWYQQALGQGPEFLTYFNYEAQPDKSGLPSDRFSAERPEGSISTLTIQRTEQRDSAMYRCASSLGVGDTGELFFGEGSRLTVL.

V and J are TRBV12-3 or TRBV12-4 and TRBJ1-2; 10 bases are a match to TRBD1. V gave up 4 bases and J gave up 7 bases; unmatched junction bases: 3. This CDR3 has 13 amino acids. In nucleotides, the CDR3 is TGTGCCAGCAGTTCGACAGGGGGCCTTGGCTACACCTTC. Translation: CASSSTGGLGYTF.

The V call is TRBV5-1, the J call TRBJ1-5; 10 nucleotides line up with TRBD1. This CDR3 contains 15 residues. CDR1 is SGHRS, CDR2 YFSETQ, per germline. Germline trimming cut 1 base from V and 5 bases from J; bases unmatched to any gene: 3. The CDR3 spells CASSLLGTGDQPQHF. CDR3 coding DNA: TGCGCCAGCAGCTTGTTAGGGACAGGGGATCAGCCCCAGCATTTT.

This chain connects TRBV7-2 to TRBJ1-2; D gene uncertain. The germline gives CDR1 SGHTA, CDR2 FQGNSA. The V end lost 4 bases, the J end lost 1 base, and 10 bases lay between the germline ends. The CDR3 loop spans 14 amino acids. The CDR3 is CASSSWAVNYGYTF. The CDR3 bases are TGTGCCAGCAGCTCATGGGCCGTTAACTATGGCTACACCTTC.

This clone is a singleton in its sample. The chain has TRBV7-9 and TRBJ1-2, with TRBD1 matching 9 bases. CDR1 SEHNR and CDR2 FQNEAQ come from the germline V gene (reference sequence). The ends lost 3 bases at V and 8 bases at J; junction bases unmatched: 4. This CDR3 has 13 amino acids. Here the CDR3 reads CASSFGQGTGYTF. The CDR3 region has the DNA TGTGCCAGCAGCTTCGGACAGGGGACAGGCTACACCTTC.